This record concerns one T cell receptor beta chain sequence. The antigen remains undetermined. This record belongs to a study of beta chain features in type 1 diabetes. On average, the one heparinised blood draw given by each donor was 90 to 150 mL. Via CD45RO/CCR7/CD25/CD127/CD95/CD27, cells of the CD4+ naive, central memory, regulatory and stem cell-like memory subsets were sorted. After removal of 5 bases from V and 3 bases from J, the junction contained 6 bases not matched to a gene. The CDR3 runs 14 residues. Germline CDR1 and CDR2: SGHTA and FQGNSA. Study-level findings and limits: Across patients, naive, central memory and Treg TCRB repertoires exhibited apparently greater similarity than was observed across healthy donors. Type 1 diabetes patients had fewer VDJ junction insertions and more deletions.

Investigators reverse transcribed all isolated RNA, so they sequenced expressed TCRB transcripts. The table came from immunoSEQ multiplex PCR; TCRdb's copy has only in-frame clones and leaves some out. This table holds around 160,000 clones, under 60% found once. The material sequenced was Tregs from blood. The rearrangement uses TRBV7-2 and TRBJ1-1, with 7 bases fitting TRBD1. The source is a man between 18 and 35 years old in good health. CDR3 amino acids: CASSATGEDTEAFF. The CDR3 bases are TGTGCCAGCAGCGCCACAGGGGAGGACACTGAAGCTTTCTTT.